This is a list of T cell receptor beta chains from one sample in a study of lymphopenia after photon versus proton radiotherapy. Generated by immunoSEQ multiplex PCR, the TCRdb table keeps only in-frame clones and is missing some. The table records some 30,000 clones, almost 90% of them present only once. The sample here was peripheral blood, taken from a patient treated with photon-based radiotherapy. The receptors were sampled from a woman aged 45-60 years with pancreatic cancer. Both conserved end residues are trimmed from each CDR3. The size field is filled for only some rows; it gives once, few, many or a size class.

>TRBV2|.|TRBJ2-7
ASTRDQLWYEQY
>TRBV4-3|.|TRBJ2-3
ASSQDTSTLLLSTDTQY
>TRBV5-6|.|TRBJ1-1
ASSVTGDWNTEAF
>TRBV4-2|.|TRBJ1-1
ASRGGRDTEAF
>TRBV11-3|.|TRBJ2-2
ASSLDGGAGTGELF
>TRBV7-9|.|TRBJ1-6
ASSLERENSPLH
>TRBV28|.|TRBJ2-7
ASRSQPGGGSYEQY
>TRBV7-6|.|TRBJ2-5
ASNLGSGGGQETQY
>TRBV10-1|.|TRBJ2-5
ASKRLAGIKTQY
>TRBV10-2|.|TRBJ2-3
ASSGFSTDTQY
>TRBV7-6|.|TRBJ1-1
ASSEWGGNTEAF
>TRBV29-1|few|TRBJ1-3
SVGGEVNTIY
>TRBV7-9|.|TRBJ2-7
ASSSSGYEQY
>TRBV9|.|TRBJ2-3
ASSVDQRTDTQY
>TRBV18|.|TRBJ2-4
ASSPQRQGEDIQY
>TRBV11-2|.|TRBJ2-3
ASSLSKGLGDTQY
>TRBV9|.|TRBJ2-5
ASSPSHTAGQETQY
>TRBV7-2|once|TRBJ2-5
ASSLWDRDQETQY
>TRBV9|.|TRBJ2-3
ASSVAGGSLTDTQY
>TRBV28|.|TRBJ2-7
ASSLTSGGDLGQY
>TRBV5-4|.|TRBJ2-1
ASNSKRASYNEQF
>TRBV30|.|TRBJ2-2
AWSGAQLNTGELF
>TRBV7-9|.|TRBJ2-1
ASSPWRLYNEQF
>TRBV11-3|.|TRBJ2-7
ASSLGPNYEQY
>TRBV5-1|.|TRBJ2-7
ASSGTGLEQY